The source of this TCR beta chain is a study of cytomegalovirus exposure and HLA in healthy donors. The study's findings and limits: Three of the chains that were CMV-associated were confirmed in vitro to be specific for CMV antigens. Some V segments, TRBV6-2 and TRBV6-3 among them, were indistinguishable and were therefore excluded. The authors reported that TCR beta sequences could predict HLA-A and HLA-B alleles. These predictions were accurate for most subjects in the first cohort.

Germline-derived CDR1 and CDR2 are MDHEN and SYDVKM. The CDR3 totals 15 residues. Trimming cost V 5 bases and J 5 bases; bases outside gene matches: 9. Both 60 Vbeta primers and 13 Jbeta primers went into the PCR. Clones were sequenced by immunoSEQ multiplex PCR, and TCRdb holds only the in-frame ones, with some missing. This table holds 70,000 to 100,000 clones, roughly two thirds found once. About this clone itself: Its antigen is as yet unknown.

This rearrangement joins TRBV28 to TRBJ2-5, with 9 bases fitting TRBD1. Sequencing was done on a sample of PBMCs. The source is a woman in her 50s in good health and CMV-seropositive. This CDR3 reads CASSRPGQGFETQYF. The CDR3 coding sequence is TGTGCCAGCAGTCGTCCGGGACAGGGTTTTGAGACCCAGTACTTC. Supplemented by reference TRBV28 and TRBJ2-5, the full variable domain reads DVKVTQSSRYLVKRTGEKVFLECVQDMDHENMFWYRQDPGLGLRLIYFSYDVKMKEKGDIPEGYSVSREKKERFSLILESASTNQTSMYLCASSRPGQGFETQYFGPGTRLLVL.